This T cell receptor (beta chain) derives from a study of shared clonotypes between healthy human individuals. Generated by immunoSEQ multiplex PCR, the TCRdb table keeps only in-frame clones and is missing some. The data contain about 680,000 clones, about 74% of them seen just once; the ten biggest clones take up roughly 1.7%. The germline V gene has CDR1 SGHVS and CDR2 FQNEAQ. V was pared by 2 bases and J by 5 bases, with 12 bases between. CDR3 length equals 14 residues. The sequenced sample consisted of memory CD4+ T cells sorted from blood. The subset: CD45RA-negative fraction. This clonotype originated in a woman in her twenties or thirties in good health. This chain connects TRBV7-8 to TRBJ2-5; unclear D gene. The CDR3 here is CASSLSNSLETQYF. As DNA, the CDR3 is TGTGCCAGCAGCTTATCCAACAGCCTCGAGACCCAGTACTTC.